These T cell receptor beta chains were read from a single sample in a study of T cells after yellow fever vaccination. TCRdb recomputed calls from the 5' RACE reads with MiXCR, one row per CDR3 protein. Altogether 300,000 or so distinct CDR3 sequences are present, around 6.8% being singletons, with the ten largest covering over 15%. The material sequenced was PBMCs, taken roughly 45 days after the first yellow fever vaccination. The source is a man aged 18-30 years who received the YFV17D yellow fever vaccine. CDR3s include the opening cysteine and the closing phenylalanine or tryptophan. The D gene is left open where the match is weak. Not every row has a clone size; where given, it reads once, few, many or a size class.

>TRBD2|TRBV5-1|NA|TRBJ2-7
CASSWGASGGLYEQYF
TGCGCCAGCAGCTGGGGGGCTAGCGGGGGCCTCTACGAGCAGTACTTC
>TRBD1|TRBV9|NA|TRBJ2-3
CASSVWGQGGTDTQYF
TGTGCCAGCAGCGTATGGGGACAGGGGGGAACAGATACGCAGTATTTT
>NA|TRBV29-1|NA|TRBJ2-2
CSVVGANTGELFF
TGCAGCGTTGTGGGGGCGAACACCGGGGAGCTGTTTTTT
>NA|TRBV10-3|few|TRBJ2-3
CAIRDTDTQYF
TGTGCCATCAGGGACACAGATACGCAGTATTTT
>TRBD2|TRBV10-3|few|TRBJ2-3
CAHTGGNSTDTQYF
TGTGCCCATACCGGGGGGAATAGCACAGATACGCAGTATTTT
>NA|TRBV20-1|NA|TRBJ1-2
CSAGDTSNYGYTF
TGCAGTGCAGGGGACACCTCTAACTATGGCTACACCTTC
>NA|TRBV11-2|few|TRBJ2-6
CASSSSSEPPGANVLTF
TGTGCCAGCAGCTCAAGTTCTGAGCCGCCTGGGGCCAACGTCCTGACTTTC
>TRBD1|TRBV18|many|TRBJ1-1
CASSPQGEEAFF
TGTGCCAGCTCACCTCAGGGGGAGGAAGCTTTCTTT
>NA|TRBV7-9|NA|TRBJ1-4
CASSRSRGEEKLFF
TGTGCCAGCAGCCGCTCCAGGGGAGAGGAAAAACTGTTTTTT
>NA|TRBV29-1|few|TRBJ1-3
CSVAEAGNTIYF
TGCAGCGTTGCCGAGGCGGGAAACACCATATATTTT
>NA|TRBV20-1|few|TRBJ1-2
CSASRANYGYTF
TGCAGTGCTAGCCGAGCTAACTATGGCTACACCTTC
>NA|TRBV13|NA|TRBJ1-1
CASSPRGRGYTEAFF
TGTGCCAGCAGCCCCCGGGGGCGAGGGTACACTGAAGCTTTCTTT
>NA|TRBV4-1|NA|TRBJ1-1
CASSQLERTANTEAFF
TGCGCCAGCAGCCAACTAGAAAGGACGGCGAACACTGAAGCTTTCTTT
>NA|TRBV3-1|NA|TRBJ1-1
CASSQDILYARHRNTEAFF
TGTGCCAGCAGCCAGGATATCCTATATGCGAGACACCGGAACACTGAAGCTTTCTTT
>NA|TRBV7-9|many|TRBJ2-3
CASSFNTDTQYF
TGTGCCAGCAGCTTTAACACAGATACGCAGTATTTT
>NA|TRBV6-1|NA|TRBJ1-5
CASSTDKYSNQPQHF
TGTGCCAGCAGCACAGACAAGTATAGCAATCAGCCCCAGCATTTT
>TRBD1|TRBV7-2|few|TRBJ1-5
CASSDRVGNQPQHF
TGTGCCAGCAGCGACAGGGTTGGCAATCAGCCCCAGCATTTT
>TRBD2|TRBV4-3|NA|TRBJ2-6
CASSQVPSGGSGANVLTF
TGCGCCAGCAGCCAAGTACCTAGCGGGGGGTCTGGGGCCAACGTCCTGACTTTC
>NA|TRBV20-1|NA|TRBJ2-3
CSARYLHPTQYF
TGCAGTGCTCGTTACCTCCACCCTACGCAGTATTTT
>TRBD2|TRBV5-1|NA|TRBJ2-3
CASRDYATDTQYF
TGCGCCAGCCGGGACTACGCCACAGATACGCAGTATTTT
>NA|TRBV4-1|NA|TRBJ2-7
CASSQAWWTVSSYEQYF
TGCGCCAGCAGCCAAGCATGGTGGACAGTCAGCTCCTACGAGCAGTACTTC
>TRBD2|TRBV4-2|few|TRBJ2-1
CASSQDSGGDNEQFF
TGTGCCAGCAGCCAAGATAGCGGGGGGGACAATGAGCAGTTCTTC
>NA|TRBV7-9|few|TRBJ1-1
CASSLGPRVDHTEAFF
TGTGCCAGCAGCTTAGGACCCCGTGTAGATCACACTGAAGCTTTCTTT
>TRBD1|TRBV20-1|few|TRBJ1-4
CSASPGTGLEKLFF
TGCAGTGCTAGTCCCGGGACAGGGCTTGAAAAACTGTTTTTT
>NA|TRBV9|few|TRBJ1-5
CASSVYPGGNQPQHF
TGTGCCAGCAGCGTCTATCCAGGGGGCAATCAGCCCCAGCATTTT
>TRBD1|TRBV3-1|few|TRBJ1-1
CASSTSGQGSVNTEAFF
TGTGCCAGCAGCACGTCAGGACAGGGAAGCGTGAACACTGAAGCTTTCTTT
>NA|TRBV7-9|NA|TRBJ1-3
CAARDGSSGNTIYF
TGTGCCGCCCGGGACGGTAGCTCTGGAAACACCATATATTTT
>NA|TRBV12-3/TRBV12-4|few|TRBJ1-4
CASSPRTLREKLFF
TGTGCCAGCAGTCCCAGGACTCTCCGGGAAAAACTGTTTTTT
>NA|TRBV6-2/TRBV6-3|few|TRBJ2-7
CASRPEAGGAYEQYF
TGTGCCAGCAGACCCGAGGCCGGCGGAGCCTACGAGCAGTACTTC
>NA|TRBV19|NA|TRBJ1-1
CASSWAEGTEAFF
TGTGCCAGTAGCTGGGCCGAGGGCACTGAAGCTTTCTTT
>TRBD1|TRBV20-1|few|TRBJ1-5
CSAGGGAGWGQPQHF
TGCAGTGCTGGAGGGGGCGCGGGGTGGGGTCAGCCCCAGCATTTT
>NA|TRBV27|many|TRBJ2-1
CASSRPTISYNEQFF
TGTGCCAGCAGTCGCCCCACGATCTCCTACAATGAGCAGTTCTTC
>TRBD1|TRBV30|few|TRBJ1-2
CAWGRDRGGYGYTF
TGTGCCTGGGGACGGGACAGGGGCGGCTATGGCTACACCTTC
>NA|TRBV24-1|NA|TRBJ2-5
CATSSEGETQYF
TGTGCCACCAGCTCCGAGGGGGAGACCCAGTACTTC
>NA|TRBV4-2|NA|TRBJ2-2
CASSQVLSGELFF
TGTGCCAGCAGCCAAGTTCTTTCCGGGGAGCTGTTTTTT
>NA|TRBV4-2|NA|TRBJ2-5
CASSHRLDFETQYF
TGTGCCAGCAGCCACCGACTAGATTTCGAGACCCAGTACTTC
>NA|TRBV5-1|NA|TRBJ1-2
CASSLNGVEGYTF
TGCGCCAGCAGCTTGAACGGGGTGGAGGGCTACACCTTC
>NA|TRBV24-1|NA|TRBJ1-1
CATRTLNGEAFF
TGTGCCACCCGGACACTCAACGGTGAAGCTTTCTTT
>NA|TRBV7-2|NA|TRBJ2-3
CASSFRKGGTDTQYF
TGTGCCAGCAGCTTTCGCAAAGGTGGTACAGATACGCAGTATTTT
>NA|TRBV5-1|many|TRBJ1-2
CASSLGGRLYGYTF
TGCGCCAGCAGCTTGGGAGGCAGACTCTATGGCTACACCTTC
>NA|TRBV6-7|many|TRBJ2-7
CASSYPADEQYF
TGTGCCAGCAGTTATCCTGCGGACGAGCAGTACTTC
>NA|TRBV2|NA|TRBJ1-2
CASRDGQIYGYTF
TGTGCCAGCAGAGATGGACAGATCTATGGCTACACCTTC
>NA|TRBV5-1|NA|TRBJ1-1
CASSEQVGSGTEAFF
TGCGCCAGCAGCGAACAGGTCGGATCGGGCACTGAAGCTTTCTTT
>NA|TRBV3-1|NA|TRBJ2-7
CASSQGSKGYEQYF
TGTGCCAGCAGCCAGGGGTCAAAAGGCTACGAGCAGTACTTC
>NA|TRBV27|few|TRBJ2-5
CASSLSLVGTQYF
TGTGCCAGCAGTTTATCGCTTGTTGGGACCCAGTACTTC
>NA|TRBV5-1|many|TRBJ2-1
CASSLGKTYNEQFF
TGCGCCAGCAGCTTGGGCAAAACCTACAATGAGCAGTTCTTC
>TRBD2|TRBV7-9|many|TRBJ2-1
CASPGSGGPYNEQFF
TGTGCCAGCCCGGGGTCGGGGGGACCTTACAATGAGCAGTTCTTC
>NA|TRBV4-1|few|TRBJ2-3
CASSQILGLQGDTQYF
TGCGCCAGCAGCCAAATCCTAGGTCTACAGGGAGATACGCAGTATTTT
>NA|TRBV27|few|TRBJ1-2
CASSWTASNYGYTF
TGTGCCAGCAGTTGGACAGCGAGTAACTATGGCTACACCTTC